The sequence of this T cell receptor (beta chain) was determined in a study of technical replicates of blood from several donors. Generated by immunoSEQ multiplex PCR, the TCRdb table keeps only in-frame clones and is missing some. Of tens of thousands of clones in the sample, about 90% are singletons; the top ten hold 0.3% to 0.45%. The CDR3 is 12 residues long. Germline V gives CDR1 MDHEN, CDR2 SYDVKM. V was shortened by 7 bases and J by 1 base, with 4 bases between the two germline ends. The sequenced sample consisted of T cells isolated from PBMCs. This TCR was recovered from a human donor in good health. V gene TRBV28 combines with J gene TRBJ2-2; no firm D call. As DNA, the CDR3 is TGTGCCAGCACGAGGAACACCGGGGAGCTGTTTTTT. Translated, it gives CASTRNTGELFF. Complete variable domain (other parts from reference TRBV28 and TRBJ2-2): DVKVTQSSRYLVKRTGEKVFLECVQDMDHENMFWYRQDPGLGLRLIYFSYDVKMKEKGDIPEGYSVSREKKERFSLILESASTNQTSMYLCASTRNTGELFFGEGSRLTVL.